One sample yielded the 21 T cell receptor beta chains listed below, sequenced in a study of immune characterization of retroperitoneal liposarcoma (dated by TCRdb to the late 2010s). Libraries were prepared through PCR. Sequenced using a NextSeq 500. Using fastp trimming at Q25 and MiXCR clonotype assembly, TCRdb reanalyzed the public sequencing data and kept in-frame beta chains. When rows share a CDR3 protein, they turn into one entry using the most common DNA and genes. This sample is represented by about 2,000 distinct CDR3 sequences; roughly two fifths of them were singletons. The ten most abundant clones make up roughly a sixth of the sample. What was sequenced was tumor tissue. All receptors come from a male donor with retroperitoneal liposarcoma.

V is TRBV11-2 and J is TRBJ2-3, with 7 bases aligning to TRBD2. CDR3 length: 15 amino acids. After removal of 1 base from V and 4 bases from J, the junction contained 5 bases not matched to a gene. Germline V CDR1 and CDR2: SGHAT, FQNNGV. The CDR3 bases are TGTGCCAGCAGCTTAGCCAGCGGGATATCAGATACGCAGTATTTT. Residues: CASSLASGISDTQYF.

V is TRBV7-6 and J is TRBJ1-6; a weak D match, TRBD1 (6 bases). CDR3 length equals 15 residues. Trimming removed 5 bases from V and 9 bases from J, with 17 bases in between. CDR1 is SGHVS, CDR2 FNYEAQ, per germline. The CDR3 reads CASSPLARGLSPLHF. In DNA form, the CDR3 reads TGTGCCAGCAGCCCACTGGCCAGGGGACTTTCACCCCTCCACTTT.

The V and J genes are TRBV6-1 and TRBJ2-1; either TRBD1 or TRBD2 may fit D (5 bases each). The CDR3 consists of 15 residues. The V end lost 3 bases, the J end lost 0 bases, and 9 bases lay between the germline ends. CDR1 and CDR2 (germline): MNHNS, SASEGT. The CDR3, as DNA: TGTGCCAGCAGTGATGGGGGAAGCTCCTACAATGAGCAGTTCTTC. This sequence encodes CASSDGGSSYNEQFF.

This clonotype counts as medium-sized. The rearrangement links TRBV7-8 to TRBJ2-1; 11 bases are shared with TRBD2. The J call may be incorrect, as the DNA end agrees better with TRBJ2-7. The CDR3 is made up of 18 amino acids. Germline V gene lookup returns CDR1 SGHVS and CDR2 FQNEAQ. DNA for the CDR3: TGTGCCAGCAGCTTAGTCCTAGCGGGGGGTTATATCTACAATGAGCAGTACTTC. It is translated as CASSLVLAGGYIYNEQYF.

The chain has TRBV6-1 and TRBJ2-1, with 14 bases matching TRBD2. The J call is in doubt because the DNA end fits TRBJ2-7 better. From germline, CDR1 is MNHNS and CDR2 SASEGT. CDR3 length: 16 residues. CDR3 protein: CASIKTSGGDNYEQYF. Written as DNA, the CDR3 is TGTGCCAGCATAAAGACTAGCGGGGGGGACAATTACGAGCAGTACTTC.

V gene TRBV7-6 combines with J gene TRBJ2-1; D unresolved. The end of the DNA fits TRBJ2-7 better, so the J call may be wrong. CDR1 is SGHVS, CDR2 FNYEAQ, per germline. The CDR3 runs to 13 residues. The CDR3: CASSHERSNEQYF. CDR3 DNA: TGTGCCAGCAGTCACGAACGGTCAAATGAGCAGTACTTC.

By sample share, this clonotype is medium-sized. J is TRBJ2-1 and V is TRBV27; 10 positions agree with TRBD2. Trimming cost V 2 bases and J 6 bases; bases outside gene matches: 1. Per the germline V gene, CDR1 is MNHEY and CDR2 is SMNVEV (reference sequence). The CDR3 spans 14 residues. This chain's CDR3 is CASSLGLAANEQFF. CDR3 coding DNA: TGTGCCAGCAGTTTAGGACTAGCGGCCAATGAGCAGTTCTTC.

V is TRBV11-2 and J is TRBJ2-1; D possibly uses TRBD1 or TRBD2 (5 bases each). The CDR3 has 13 residues. Germline lookup yields CDR1 SGHAT and CDR2 FQNNGV. The ends were cut back, 5 bases at V and 10 bases at J, with 15 bases in the middle. The CDR3 sequence is CASSPGTVIEQFF. CDR3 bases: TGTGCCAGCAGCCCGGGGACCGTCATAGAGCAGTTCTTC.

In regard to this clonotype: Given a much more abundant clone one base away, this may be a read error. The chain recombines TRBV6-1 with TRBJ2-1; a weak D match, TRBD1 (5 bases). This CDR3 spans 15 amino acids. Deletions cut 0 bases from V and 13 bases from J, with 19 bases between. Germline CDR1 MNHNS, CDR2 SASEGT. CDR3 protein: CASSEADRYQETQFF. The DNA for the CDR3 is TGTGCCAGCAGTGAAGCTGACAGATACCAAGAGACCCAGTTCTTC.

This chain joins TRBV6-1 and TRBJ2-1; 7 bases agree with TRBD2. The DNA end is more similar to TRBJ2-7, so the J call may be wrong. Germline V lookup: CDR1 MNHNS, CDR2 SASEGT. The CDR3 has 15 amino acids. CDR3 in amino acids: CASSGTLGLVIEQYF. The CDR3 DNA reads as TGTGCCAGCAGTGGGACACTTGGACTAGTGATCGAGCAGTACTTC.

This clonotype was seen a few times. The chain couples TRBV7-6 to TRBJ2-1, with 8 positions matching TRBD1. The assigned J gene may be wrong: the sequence end matches TRBJ2-5 better. CDR1 is SGHVS and CDR2 is FNYEAQ in the germline V gene. This CDR3 contains 14 residues. Here the CDR3 reads CASSLTGEKGTQYF. The CDR3 nucleotides are TGTGCCAGCAGCTTGACAGGGGAGAAGGGGACCCAGTACTTC.

V and J are TRBV6-6 and TRBJ2-2, with unresolved D. The CDR3 has 14 residues. Germline V CDR1 and CDR2: MNHNY, SVGAGI (reference sequence). V lost 8 bases to trimming and J lost 0 bases, with 10 bases between them. This CDR3 is CASSTRANTGELFF. The CDR3 DNA sequence: TGTGCCAGCTCTACAAGGGCGAACACCGGGGAGCTGTTTTTT.

This chain links TRBV11-3 with TRBJ2-5, with 12 bases aligning to TRBD2. This CDR3 contains 15 residues. Germline V gene sequence: CDR1 SGHNT, CDR2 YENEEA. Trimming took 6 bases from V and 5 from J; bases not matched to a gene: 7. The CDR3 spells CASSPGLAGRETQYF. CDR3 DNA: TGTGCCAGCAGTCCAGGACTAGCGGGAAGGGAGACCCAGTACTTC.

This clonotype was observed a single time. This rearrangement joins TRBV25-1 to TRBJ1-3; D gene uncertain. The length of the CDR3 is 12 residues. Germline assignment: CDR1 MGHDK and CDR2 SYGVNS. Between the trimmed V and J ends, which lost 3 bases and 7 bases, there was a span of 7 bases. CDR3: CASSEVLNTIYF. In nucleotides, the CDR3 is TGTGCCAGCAGTGAGGTCCTTAACACCATATATTTT.

The chain links TRBV6-1 to TRBJ2-1, with D possibly matching TRBD2 (5 bases). CDR1 is MNHNS and CDR2 is SASEGT in the germline V gene. The CDR3 extends over 12 amino acids. With 8 bases removed from V and 15 bases from J, the gap between germline ends came to 20 bases. The chain's CDR3 is CASGPAGELPFF. CDR3 coding DNA: TGTGCCAGCGGCCCGGCTGGGGAGCTACCGTTCTTC.

This clonotype was seen a single time. This sequence joins TRBV7-8 and TRBJ2-1; D not resolved. The J call may not be correct, given that the DNA end is closer to TRBJ2-7. The germline V gene has CDR1 SGHVS and CDR2 FQNEAQ. The CDR3 totals 13 residues. The chain's CDR3 is CASARHRSYEQYF. In DNA form, the CDR3 reads TGTGCCAGCGCGAGACACCGTTCCTACGAGCAGTACTTC.

The chain recombines TRBV6-5 with TRBJ2-1; 7 bases agree with TRBD2. The CDR3 totals 15 residues. The germline gives CDR1 MNHEY, CDR2 SVGAGI. J lost 6 bases, V lost 3 bases, and 8 bases had no gene match. The CDR3 is CASSYRGGLTNEQFF. The CDR3 nucleotides read TGTGCCAGCAGTTATCGCGGGGGTCTGACCAATGAGCAGTTCTTC.

The CDR3 coding sequence is TGTGCCAGCAGTGAGATCGTCAGCGGATCCTACGAGCAGTACTTC. Its translation: CASSEIVSGSYEQYF. This rearrangement joins TRBV6-1 to TRBJ2-1; TRBD2 might be the D (5 bases). The end of the DNA aligns better with TRBJ2-7, so the J call may be wrong. The CDR3 is 15 residues long. The germline V gene has CDR1 MNHNS and CDR2 SASEGT.

This clonotype has just a few counts. The chain joins TRBV4-1 to TRBJ2-3; D is perhaps TRBD1 or TRBD2 (5 bases each). Germline loops: CDR1 MGHRA, CDR2 YSYEKL. V shed 1 base and J shed 2 bases, with 16 bases lying between them. The CDR3 sequence is 17 residues long. In nucleotides, the CDR3 is TGCGCCAGCAGCCAAGGAGCTTTTCGGGACCCCACAGATACGCAGTATTTT. Translating it yields CASSQGAFRDPTDTQYF.

Concerning this clonotype: A read error may account for a junction end that differs from germline. This chain connects TRBV7-2 to TRBJ2-5; perhaps TRBD2 as D (6 bases). The end of the DNA fits TRBJ2-1 better, so the J call may be wrong. This CDR3 is 14 amino acids long. CDR1 and CDR2 (germline): SGHTA, FQGNSA. The CDR3 sequence is CASNPGGVTYEQFF. As DNA, the CDR3 is TGTGCTAGCAACCCCGGGGGTGTGACCTACGAGCAGTTCTTC.

By share, this clonotype ranks as medium-sized (0.01 to 0.1%). V is TRBV6-1 and J is TRBJ2-1; D uncertain. The closer fit of TRBJ2-7 to the DNA end suggests the J call may be wrong. There are 12 residues in the CDR3. Germline V CDR1 and CDR2: MNHNS, SASEGT. CDR3 loop: CASSLVGNEQYF. The CDR3 DNA is TGTGCCAGCAGTCTCGTGGGCAATGAGCAGTACTTC.